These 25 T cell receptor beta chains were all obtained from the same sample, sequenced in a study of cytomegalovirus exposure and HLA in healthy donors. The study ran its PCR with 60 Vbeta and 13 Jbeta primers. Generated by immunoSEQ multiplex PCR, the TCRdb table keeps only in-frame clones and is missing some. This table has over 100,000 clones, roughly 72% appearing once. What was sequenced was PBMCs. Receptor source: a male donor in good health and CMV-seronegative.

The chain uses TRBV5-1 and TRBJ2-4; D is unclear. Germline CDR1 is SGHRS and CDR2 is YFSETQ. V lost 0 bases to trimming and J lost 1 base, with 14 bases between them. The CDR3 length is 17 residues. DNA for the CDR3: TGCGCCAGCAGCTTGGGAGGTTCGGAGTGGGCCAAAAACATTCAGTACTTC. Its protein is CASSLGGSEWAKNIQYF.

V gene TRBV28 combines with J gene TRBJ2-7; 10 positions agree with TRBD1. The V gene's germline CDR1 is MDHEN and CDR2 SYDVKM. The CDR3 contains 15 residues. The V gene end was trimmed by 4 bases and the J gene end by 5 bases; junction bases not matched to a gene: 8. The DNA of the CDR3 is TGTGCCAGCAGTTCGGCCGGGACAGGGGACCACGAGCAGTACTTC. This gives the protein CASSSAGTGDHEQYF.

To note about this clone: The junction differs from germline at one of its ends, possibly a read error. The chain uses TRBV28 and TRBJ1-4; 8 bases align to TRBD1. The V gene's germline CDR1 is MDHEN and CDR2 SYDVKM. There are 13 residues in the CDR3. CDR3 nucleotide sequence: TGTGCCGGCAGTTTAGGACAGGGAGGAAAACTGTTTTTT. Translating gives CAGSLGQGGKLFF.

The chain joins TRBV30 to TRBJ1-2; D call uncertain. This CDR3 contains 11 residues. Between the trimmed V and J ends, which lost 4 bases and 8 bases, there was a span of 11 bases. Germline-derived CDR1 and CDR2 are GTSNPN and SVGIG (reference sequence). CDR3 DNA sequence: TGTGCCTGGACCCCCGCGGGAGGCTACACCTTC. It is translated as CAWTPAGGYTF.

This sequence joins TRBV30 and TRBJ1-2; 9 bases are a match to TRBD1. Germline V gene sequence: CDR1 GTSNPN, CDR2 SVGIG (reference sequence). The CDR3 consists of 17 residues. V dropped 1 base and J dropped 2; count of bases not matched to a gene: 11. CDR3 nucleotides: TGTGCCTGGAGTGACCAAAAGGAACAGGGGGCGAACTATGGCTACACCTTC. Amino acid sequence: CAWSDQKEQGANYGYTF.

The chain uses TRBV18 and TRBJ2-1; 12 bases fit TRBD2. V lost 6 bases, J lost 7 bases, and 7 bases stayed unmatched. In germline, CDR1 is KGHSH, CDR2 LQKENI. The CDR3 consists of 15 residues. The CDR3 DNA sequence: TGTGCCAGCTCTCGGGCGCTAGCGGGAGGGAATGAGCAGTTCTTC. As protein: CASSRALAGGNEQFF.

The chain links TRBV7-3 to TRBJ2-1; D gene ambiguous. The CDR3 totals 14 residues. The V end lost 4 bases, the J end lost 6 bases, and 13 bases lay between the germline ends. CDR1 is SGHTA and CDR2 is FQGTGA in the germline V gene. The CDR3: CASSSALTGNEQFF. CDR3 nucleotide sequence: TGTGCCAGCAGCTCGGCCCTTACGGGCAATGAGCAGTTCTTC.

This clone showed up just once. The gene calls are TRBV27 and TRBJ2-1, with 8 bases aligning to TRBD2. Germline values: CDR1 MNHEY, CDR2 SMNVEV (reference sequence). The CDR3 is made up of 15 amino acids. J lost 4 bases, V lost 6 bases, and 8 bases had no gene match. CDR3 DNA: TGTGCCAGCAGCTCAGAGCGGGAGCGTTACAATGAGCAGTTCTTC. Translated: CASSSERERYNEQFF.

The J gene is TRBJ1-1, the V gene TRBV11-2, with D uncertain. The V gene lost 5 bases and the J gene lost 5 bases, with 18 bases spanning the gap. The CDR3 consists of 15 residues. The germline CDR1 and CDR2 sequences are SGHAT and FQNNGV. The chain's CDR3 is CASSRIQIRSTEAFF. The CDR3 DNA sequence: TGTGCCAGCAGCCGGATACAAATAAGGAGTACTGAAGCTTTCTTT.

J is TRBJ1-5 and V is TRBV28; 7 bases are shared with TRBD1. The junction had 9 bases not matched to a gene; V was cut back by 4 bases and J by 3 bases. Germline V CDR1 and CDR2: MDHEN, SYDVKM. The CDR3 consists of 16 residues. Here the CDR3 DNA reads TGTGCCAGCAGTTCCCCCTCGGGACAGTTCAATCAGCCCCAGCATTTT. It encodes CASSSPSGQFNQPQHF.

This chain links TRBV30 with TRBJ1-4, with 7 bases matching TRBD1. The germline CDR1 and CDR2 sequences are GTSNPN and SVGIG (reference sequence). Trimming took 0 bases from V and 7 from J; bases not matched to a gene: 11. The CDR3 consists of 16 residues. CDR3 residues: CAWSVRDLGGSEKLFF. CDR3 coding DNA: TGTGCCTGGAGTGTACGAGATTTAGGGGGCAGTGAAAAACTGTTTTTT.

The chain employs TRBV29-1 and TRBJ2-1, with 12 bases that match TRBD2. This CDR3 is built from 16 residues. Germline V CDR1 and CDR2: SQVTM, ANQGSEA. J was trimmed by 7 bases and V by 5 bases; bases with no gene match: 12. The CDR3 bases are TGCAGCGTTTATGGACTAGCGGGATCGAGTAGGAATGAGCAGTTCTTC. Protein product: CSVYGLAGSSRNEQFF.

CDR3: CARSHQQGAELQSHYGYTF. CDR3 DNA: TGTGCCAGAAGCCACCAACAGGGTGCAGAGTTACAGTCCCACTATGGCTACACCTTC. This chain links TRBV5-3 with TRBJ1-2; perhaps TRBD1 as D (6 bases). TRBV5-3 belongs to the ORF category, with a function that is uncertain. The CDR3 contains 19 residues. The V end was cut by 4 bases, the J end by 3 bases, with 28 bases between.

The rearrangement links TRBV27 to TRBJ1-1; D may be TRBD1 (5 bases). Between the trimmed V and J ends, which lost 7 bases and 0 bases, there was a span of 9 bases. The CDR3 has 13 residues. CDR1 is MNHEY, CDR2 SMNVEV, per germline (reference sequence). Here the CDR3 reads CASKTEMNTEAFF. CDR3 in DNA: TGTGCCAGCAAGACAGAGATGAACACTGAAGCTTTCTTT.

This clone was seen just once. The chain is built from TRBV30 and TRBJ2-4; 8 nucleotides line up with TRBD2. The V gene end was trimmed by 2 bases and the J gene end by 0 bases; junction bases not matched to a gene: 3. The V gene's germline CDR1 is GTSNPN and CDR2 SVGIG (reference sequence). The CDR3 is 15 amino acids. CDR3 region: CAWSRLALAKNIQYF. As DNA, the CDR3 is TGTGCCTGGAGTAGACTAGCGCTAGCCAAAAACATTCAGTACTTC. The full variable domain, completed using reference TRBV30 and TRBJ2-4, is SQTIHQWPATLVQPVGSPLSLECTVEGTSNPNLYWYRQAAGRGLQLLFYSVGIGQISSEVPQNLSASRPQDRQFILSSKKLLLSDSGFYLCAWSRLALAKNIQYFGAGTRLSVL.

The CDR3 sequence is CASSPGTGSYNEQFF. For the CDR3, the DNA is TGTGCCAGCTCACCAGGGACAGGGAGCTACAATGAGCAGTTCTTC. V and J are TRBV18 and TRBJ2-1, with 9 positions matching TRBD1. The CDR3 runs to 15 residues. Trimming took 2 bases from V and 3 from J; bases not matched to a gene: 2. CDR1 and CDR2 from the germline V gene are KGHSH and LQKENI.

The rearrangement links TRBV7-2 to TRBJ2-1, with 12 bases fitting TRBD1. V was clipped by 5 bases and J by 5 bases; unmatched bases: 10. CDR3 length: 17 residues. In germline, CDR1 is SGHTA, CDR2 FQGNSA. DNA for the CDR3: TGTGCCAGCAGCACCCGCCGCGGGACAGGGGGCCACAATGAGCAGTTCTTC. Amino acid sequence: CASSTRRGTGGHNEQFF.

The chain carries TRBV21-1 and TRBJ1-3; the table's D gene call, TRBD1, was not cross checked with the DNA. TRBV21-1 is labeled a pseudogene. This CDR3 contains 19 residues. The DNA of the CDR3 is TGTGCCAGCAGCAAAGACCCAGAAATAATGGGACAGGGTAGGAACACCATATATTTT. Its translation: CASSKDPEIMGQGRNTIYF.

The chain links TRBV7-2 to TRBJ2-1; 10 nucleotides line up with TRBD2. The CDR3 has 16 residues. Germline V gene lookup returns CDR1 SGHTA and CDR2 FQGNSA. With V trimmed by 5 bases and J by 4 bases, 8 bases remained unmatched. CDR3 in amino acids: CASSQEAGGPYNEQFF. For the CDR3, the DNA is TGTGCCAGCAGCCAAGAAGCGGGAGGGCCGTACAATGAGCAGTTCTTC.

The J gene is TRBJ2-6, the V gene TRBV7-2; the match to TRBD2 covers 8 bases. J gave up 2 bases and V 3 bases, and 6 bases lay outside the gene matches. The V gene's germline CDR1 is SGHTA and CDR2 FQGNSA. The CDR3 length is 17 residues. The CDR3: CASSFGSGATGANVLTF. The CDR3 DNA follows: TGTGCCAGCAGCTTTGGTAGCGGGGCGACTGGGGCCAACGTCCTGACTTTC. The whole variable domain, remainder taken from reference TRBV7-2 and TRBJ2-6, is GAGVSQSPSNKVTEKGKDVELRCDPISGHTALYWYRQSLGQGLEFLIYFQGNSAPDKSGLPSDRFSAERTGGSVSTLTIQRTQQEDSAVYLCASSFGSGATGANVLTFGAGSRLTVL.

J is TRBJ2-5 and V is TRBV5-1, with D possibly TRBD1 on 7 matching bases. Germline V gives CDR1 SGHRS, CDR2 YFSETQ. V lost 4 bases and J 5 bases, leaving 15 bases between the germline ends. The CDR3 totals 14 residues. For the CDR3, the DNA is TGCGCCAGCAGCCGGGACTCCAGGGGGGAGACCCAGTACTTC. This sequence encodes CASSRDSRGETQYF. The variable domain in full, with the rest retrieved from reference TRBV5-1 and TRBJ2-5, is KAGVTQTPRYLIKTRGQQVTLSCSPISGHRSVSWYQQTPGQGLQFLFEYFSETQRNKGNFPGRFSGRQFSNSRSEMNVSTLELGDSALYLCASSRDSRGETQYFGPGTRLLVL.

The CDR3 nucleotides are TGTGCCACCAGGGCCGAAGGGGCCTACAATGAGCAGTTCTTC. It encodes CATRAEGAYNEQFF. V gene TRBV15 combines with J gene TRBJ2-1, with D maybe TRBD1 (5 bases). Germline V lookup: CDR1 LNHNV, CDR2 YYDKDF (reference sequence). This CDR3 is 14 amino acids long. Trimming pared 6 bases from V and 2 bases from J, leaving 11 bases between.

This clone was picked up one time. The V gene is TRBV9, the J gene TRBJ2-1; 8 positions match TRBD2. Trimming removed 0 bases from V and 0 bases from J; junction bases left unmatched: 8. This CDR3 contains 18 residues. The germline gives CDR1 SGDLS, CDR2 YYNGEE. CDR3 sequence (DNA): TGTGCCAGCAGCGTAGCGGGACTAGGGCCGAGCTCCTACAATGAGCAGTTCTTC. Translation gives CASSVAGLGPSSYNEQFF. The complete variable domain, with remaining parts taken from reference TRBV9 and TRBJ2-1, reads DSGVTQTPKHLITATGQRVTLRCSPRSGDLSVYWYQQSLDQGLQFLIQYYNGEERAKGNILERFSAQQFPDLHSELNLSSLELGDSALYFCASSVAGLGPSSYNEQFFGPGTRLTVL.

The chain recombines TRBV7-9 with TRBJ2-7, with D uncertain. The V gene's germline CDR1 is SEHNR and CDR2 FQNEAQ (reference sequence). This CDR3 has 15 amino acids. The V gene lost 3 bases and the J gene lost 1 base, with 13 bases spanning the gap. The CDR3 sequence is CASSFPRFESYEQYF. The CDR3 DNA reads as TGTGCCAGCAGCTTCCCCAGGTTCGAATCCTACGAGCAGTACTTC. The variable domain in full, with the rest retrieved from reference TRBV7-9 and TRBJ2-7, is DTGVSQNPRHKITKRGQNVTFRCDPISEHNRLYWYRQTLGQGPEFLTYFQNEAQLEKSRLLSDRFSAERPKGSFSTLEIQRTEQGDSAMYLCASSFPRFESYEQYFGPGTRLTVT.

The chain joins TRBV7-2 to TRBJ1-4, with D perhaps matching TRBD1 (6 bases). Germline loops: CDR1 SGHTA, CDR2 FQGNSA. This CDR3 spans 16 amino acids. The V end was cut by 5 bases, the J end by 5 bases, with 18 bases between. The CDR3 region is CASSPRPGHGNEKLFF. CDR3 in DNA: TGTGCCAGCAGCCCGCGGCCGGGACACGGCAATGAAAAACTGTTTTTT.